These 24 T cell receptor beta chains came from one sample sequenced in a study of shared clonotypes between healthy human individuals. Sequencing used immunoSEQ multiplex PCR; TCRdb keeps in-frame clones, though not all of them. Among about 520,000 clones listed, about 96% were seen once. Sample: naive CD4+ T cells sorted from blood. Documented subset: CD45RA+ positively selected. The receptors shown here come from a woman between 25 and 40 years old in good health.

As regards this clone: An end of the junction does not agree with germline; a read error may underlie this. The chain couples TRBV11-2 to TRBJ2-2; D might be TRBD2 (5 bases). Germline-derived CDR1 and CDR2 are SGHAT and FQNNGV. This CDR3 spans 10 amino acids. In DNA, the CDR3 is TGTGCCACCCTCGCCCGGGGAGCTGTTTTT. Residues: CATLARGAVF.

V and J are TRBV18 and TRBJ2-2; TRBD1 is a possible D gene (7 bases). CDR1 and CDR2 from the germline V gene are KGHSH and LQKENI. The germline V and J ends were trimmed by 5 bases and 3 bases, with 13 bases remaining between them. The CDR3 sequence is 15 residues long. The CDR3 coding sequence is TGTGCCAGCTCATTCGACAGGGAGGACACCGGGGAGCTGTTTTTT. Amino acid sequence: CASSFDREDTGELFF.

On this clone itself: Different DNA sequences within this sample yield the same CDR3. The CDR3 region is CASSIGLAGTDTQYF. CDR3 nucleotide sequence: TGTGCCAGTAGTATTGGACTAGCGGGCACAGATACGCAGTATTTT. The chain joins TRBV19 to TRBJ2-3, with 10 bases that match TRBD2. Trimming at V came to 3 bases and at J to 1 base, leaving 1 base not matched to a gene. The germline CDR1 and CDR2 sequences are LNHDA and SQIVND (reference sequence). The CDR3 runs 15 residues.

The CDR3 protein is CATQGGNNEKLFF. The CDR3 DNA sequence: TGTGCCACCCAAGGAGGCAATAATGAAAAACTGTTTTTT. The J gene is TRBJ1-4, the V gene TRBV28, with D unresolved. This CDR3 spans 13 amino acids. The V end lost 10 bases, the J end lost 4 bases, and 13 bases lay between the germline ends. The V gene's germline CDR1 is MDHEN and CDR2 SYDVKM.

This clone was found a few times. The CDR3, as DNA: TGTGCCAGCAGCCTGCATAGCGGGAAGGCCTACGAGCAGTACTTC. This encodes CASSLHSGKAYEQYF. The chain employs TRBV7-3 and TRBJ2-7, with 8 positions matching TRBD2. The CDR3 is made up of 15 amino acids. Germline CDR1 and CDR2: SGHTA and FQGTGA. The V segment lost 5 bases and the J segment 2 bases; nucleotides outside the gene matches: 8.

This chain links TRBV11-2 with TRBJ1-1, with 8 bases that match TRBD1. The CDR3 is 17 amino acids. The germline gives CDR1 SGHAT, CDR2 FQNNGV. Trimming cost V 5 bases and J 3 bases; bases outside gene matches: 14. The CDR3 DNA reads TGTGCCAGCAGCAAAGGAGCAGGGGGCAATGTGTACACTGAAGCTTTCTTT. Protein: CASSKGAGGNVYTEAFF. Using reference TRBV11-2 and TRBJ1-1 for the parts outside the CDR3, the full variable domain is EAGVAQSPRYKIIEKRQSVAFWCNPISGHATLYWYQQILGQGPKLLIQFQNNGVVDDSQLPKDRFSAERLKGVDSTLKIQPAKLEDSAVYLCASSKGAGGNVYTEAFFGQGTRLTVV.

This rearrangement joins TRBV19 to TRBJ2-7, with a possible D match to TRBD1 (5 bases). This CDR3 has 13 residues. Trimming left V 4 bases short and J 5 bases short, with 12 bases between. Germline CDR1 and CDR2: LNHDA and SQIVND (reference sequence). The CDR3 sequence is CASSTGIGHEQYF. As DNA, the CDR3 is TGTGCCAGTAGTACAGGGATCGGCCACGAGCAGTACTTC.

This clone has more than one count but fewer than ten. J is TRBJ1-2 and V is TRBV4-1; no clear D gene. V shed 4 bases and J shed 4 bases, with 13 bases lying between them. The germline V gene has CDR1 MGHRA and CDR2 YSYEKL. The CDR3 runs to 14 residues. This CDR3 reads CASSRNFGFYGYTF. The CDR3 DNA sequence: TGCGCCAGCAGCCGAAATTTCGGGTTCTATGGCTACACCTTC.

This chain links TRBV9 with TRBJ2-3, with 9 bases that match TRBD2. The CDR3 has 16 residues. Germline CDR1 reads SGDLS; CDR2 reads YYNGEE. The V and J ends lost 4 bases and 2 bases, in that order; junction bases with no gene match: 8. The CDR3 protein is CASSRGASGNTDTQYF. CDR3 sequence (DNA): TGTGCCAGCAGCCGAGGGGCTAGCGGGAACACAGATACGCAGTATTTT.

This chain connects TRBV6-1 to TRBJ2-5, with D maybe TRBD1 (7 bases). The CDR3 consists of 19 residues. The ends were cut back, 3 bases at V and 6 bases at J, with 29 bases in the middle. CDR1 and CDR2 from the germline V gene are MNHNS and SASEGT. Here the CDR3 DNA reads TGTGCCAGCAGTGATATCAGGGGAGGTCAGGGGGGATTTATAAAGACCCAGTACTTC. This codes for CASSDIRGGQGGFIKTQYF.

J is TRBJ2-5 and V is TRBV27; 10 nucleotides match TRBD2. This CDR3 is 14 amino acids long. V was pared by 5 bases and J by 5 bases, with 5 bases of the junction left unmatched. The germline V gene has CDR1 MNHEY and CDR2 SMNVEV (reference sequence). CDR3 residues: CASSPSGSLETQYF. As DNA, the CDR3 is TGTGCCAGCAGTCCTAGCGGGAGTCTGGAGACCCAGTACTTC.

This chain connects TRBV11-2 to TRBJ2-5; D remains ambiguous. Looked up from germline, CDR1 is SGHAT and CDR2 is FQNNGV. Trimming removed 5 bases from V and 4 bases from J, with 14 bases in between. The length of the CDR3 is 14 residues. The CDR3 coding sequence is TGTGCCAGCAGCCTACTCCGTTCTGTAGAGACCCAGTACTTC. It yields the protein CASSLLRSVETQYF.

This chain connects TRBV30 to TRBJ2-1; 7 positions match TRBD2. The junction had 7 bases not matched to a gene; V was cut back by 0 bases and J by 8 bases. Germline V lookup: CDR1 GTSNPN, CDR2 SVGIG (reference sequence). The CDR3 covers 14 residues. The CDR3 region is CAWSVGSAGDEQFF. The CDR3 DNA reads as TGTGCCTGGAGTGTGGGCTCGGCGGGGGATGAGCAGTTCTTC.

J is TRBJ2-5 and V is TRBV19, with 8 bases matching TRBD2. Losses at the gene ends were 5 bases for V and 2 bases for J; bases not matched to a gene: 10. The CDR3 has 16 amino acids. Germline loops: CDR1 LNHDA, CDR2 SQIVND (reference sequence). The CDR3, as DNA: TGTGCCAGTAGTCAACGACTAGCGCCCGTTCAAGAGACCCAGTACTTC. Translation gives CASSQRLAPVQETQYF.

The rearrangement joins TRBV27 to TRBJ1-2; D is unresolved. The germline CDR1 and CDR2 sequences are MNHEY and SMNVEV (reference sequence). The V end lost 5 bases, the J end lost 3 bases, and 13 bases lay between the germline ends. CDR3 size: 14 residues. In DNA, the CDR3 is TGTGCCAGCAGTCCGCGTGGGTTCTACTATGGCTACACCTTC. Its translation is CASSPRGFYYGYTF.

V usage is TRBV15 and J usage is TRBJ2-7, with 9 bases fitting TRBD2. Losses at the gene ends were 0 bases for V and 0 bases for J; bases not matched to a gene: 3. The CDR3 has 16 amino acids. Per germline, CDR1 LNHNV and CDR2 YYDKDF (reference sequence). The CDR3 nucleotides are TGTGCCACCAGCAGAGATCTAGCGGGATTCTCCTACGAGCAGTACTTC. Protein product: CATSRDLAGFSYEQYF.

As to this clone: Other DNA sequences in this specimen translate into the identical CDR3. V gene TRBV28 combines with J gene TRBJ2-3; D unresolved. Germline V gene sequence: CDR1 MDHEN, CDR2 SYDVKM. With 6 bases removed from V and 3 bases from J, the gap between germline ends came to 4 bases. The CDR3 has 11 residues. The CDR3 sequence is CASRTTDTQYF. In nucleotides, the CDR3 is TGTGCCAGCAGGACAACAGATACGCAGTATTTT.

The CDR3 loop is CASSVLSNYGYTF. CDR3 in DNA: TGTGCCAGCAGCGTTTTAAGTAACTATGGCTACACCTTC. V and J are TRBV9 and TRBJ1-2; D unresolved. Germline V gives CDR1 SGDLS, CDR2 YYNGEE. V was cut by 2 bases and J by 1 base, with 6 bases left in between. CDR3 length equals 13 residues.

This chain uses TRBV29-1 with TRBJ2-5; perhaps TRBD2 as D (5 bases). The end of the DNA aligns better with TRBJ2-7, so the J call may be wrong. From germline, CDR1 is SQVTM and CDR2 ANQGSEA. The CDR3 spans 13 residues. The chain's CDR3 is CSVERVSSYEQYF. CDR3 nucleotide sequence: TGCAGCGTTGAGCGGGTTTCCTCCTACGAGCAGTACTTC.

Worth noting for this clone: Other nucleotide sequences in the sample specify the same CDR3. The chain employs TRBV18 and TRBJ1-3; 7 bases are a match to TRBD1. Per germline, CDR1 KGHSH and CDR2 LQKENI. CDR3 length: 13 residues. With V trimmed by 6 bases and J by 3 bases, 2 bases remained unmatched. CDR3 region: CASSRQGGNTIYF. CDR3 nucleotide sequence: TGTGCCAGCTCGCGACAGGGTGGAAACACCATATATTTT.

This clone was recorded a few times. The chain has TRBV30 and TRBJ1-1; 7 nucleotides agree with TRBD1. The CDR3 covers 11 residues. Germline trimming cut 4 bases from V and 6 bases from J; bases unmatched to any gene: 2. Germline V lookup: CDR1 GTSNPN, CDR2 SVGIG (reference sequence). CDR3 nucleotides: TGTGCCTGGAAGCAGGGGGCTGAAGCTTTCTTT. It specifies CAWKQGAEAFF.

V usage is TRBV4-2 and J usage is TRBJ2-3, with D possibly called TRBD1 or TRBD2 (5 bases each). Germline loops: CDR1 LGHNA, CDR2 YNFKEQ. The V end was cut by 4 bases, the J end by 4 bases, with 18 bases between. This CDR3 region has 16 residues. DNA for the CDR3: TGTGCCAGCAGCCCTAAGGAGATAGGGGAGCCAGATACGCAGTATTTT. Protein: CASSPKEIGEPDTQYF.

This chain uses TRBV19 with TRBJ2-1; D remains unclear. The V gene lost 1 base and the J gene lost 5 bases, with 12 bases spanning the gap. Germline assignment: CDR1 LNHDA and CDR2 SQIVND (reference sequence). The CDR3 has 15 residues. The CDR3 DNA follows: TGTGCCAGTAGTATAGGACCGTCAGGAGACAATGAGCAGTTCTTC. Residues: CASSIGPSGDNEQFF.

J is TRBJ2-5 and V is TRBV29-1; the D call may be TRBD1 or TRBD2 (5 bases each). With 6 bases removed from V and 5 bases from J, the gap between germline ends came to 19 bases. Looked up from germline, CDR1 is SQVTM and CDR2 is ANQGSEA. This CDR3 contains 14 residues. CDR3 bases: TGCAGCGTCAAAGGGGCAGGGACGGGGGAGACCCAGTACTTC. Translating gives CSVKGAGTGETQYF.